A selection of T cell receptor beta chains follows, all from one sample in a study of blood T cell repertoires in COVID-19. Libraries were prepared by immunoSEQ multiplex PCR; TCRdb keeps only in-frame clonotypes and omits some of them. The table lists under 95,000 clones, 80% to 90% of them singletons, with 5.1% in the top ten. The sample consisted of peripheral blood. All receptors derive from a human donor in a cohort sampled during active COVID-19. The conserved cysteine and the conserved F or W are not part of the CDR3 here. D genes are given only for firm matches.

cdr3_aa v_call d_call j_call
ASSFRAGANLDEQY TRBV13 TRBD2 TRBJ2-7
ASSSPTVGGPNEQY TRBV6-6 . TRBJ2-7
ASSRQGDLETQY TRBV5-4 TRBD1 TRBJ2-5
ASSQDWGGSTDTQY TRBV3-1/TRBV3-2 TRBD2 TRBJ2-3
ASSLQASLRPEQY TRBV7-2 . TRBJ2-7
ASSQDSGDQETQY TRBV4-1 . TRBJ2-5
ASSPGRGAHYGYT TRBV7-2 . TRBJ1-2
ASGLDTSYNEQF TRBV7-9 . TRBJ2-1
ASRVGAHEQY TRBV6-6 . TRBJ2-7
ASSPGQGSSYNSPLH TRBV4-1 TRBD1 TRBJ1-6
ASSTPYGGSFAYEQY TRBV19 . TRBJ2-7
ASSETVSLEQY TRBV6-1 . TRBJ2-7
ASSAGQDSSGNTIY TRBV6-6 TRBD1 TRBJ1-3
ASRGQTSYNEQF TRBV25-1 . TRBJ2-1
ASRTGRAYGYT TRBV6-5 TRBD1 TRBJ1-2
ASRISSAPYNEQF TRBV6-4 . TRBJ2-1
ASSLRGTGDEQY TRBV7-3 . TRBJ2-7
ASAYYAGEAF TRBV19 . TRBJ1-1
ASSISFSGRSSYEQY TRBV19 . TRBJ2-7
ASSYPNRGGNQPQH TRBV6-5 TRBD1 TRBJ1-5
ASSEYGTVDGYT TRBV6-1 . TRBJ1-2
ASSQTGTGANVLT TRBV14 . TRBJ2-6
ASSQGQGGYGYT TRBV13 TRBD1 TRBJ1-2
ASSGGRAGNEQF TRBV11-2 TRBD2 TRBJ2-1
ASSSGRGEKLF TRBV5-1 . TRBJ1-4
ASSHDAPYEQY TRBV27 . TRBJ2-7
ASSIGGGAPNNQPQH TRBV19 . TRBJ1-5
ASSEVADAYEQY TRBV10-1 . TRBJ2-7
ASSLAGGKGRGTQY TRBV5-1 TRBD1 TRBJ2-5
ASSPPGQGIYGYT TRBV14 TRBD1 TRBJ1-2
ATSQGSGEQY TRBV24-1 . TRBJ2-7
AILAGGGAGELF TRBV10-3 TRBD2 TRBJ2-2
VRSSRWQAWNSNEKLF TRBV7-5 . TRBJ1-4
ASSLTSTISRNEQY TRBV27 . TRBJ2-7
ASSTPRSDGDNYGYT TRBV6-2/TRBV6-3 . TRBJ1-2
ASSHTATYEQY TRBV5-1 . TRBJ2-7
ASSQDVRDRGSNEQF TRBV4-3 TRBD1 TRBJ2-1
ASSEFFPPEAF TRBV25-1 . TRBJ1-1
ASSQANQPQH TRBV4-1 . TRBJ1-5
ASSVGTRPYNEQF TRBV9 TRBD2 TRBJ2-1
ASSHKIIGDYGYT TRBV4-1 . TRBJ1-2
SASPGRASNTEAF TRBV20-1 . TRBJ1-1
ATSDGQKSTDTQY TRBV24-1 . TRBJ2-3
ASSSQLASQETQY TRBV7-2 TRBD2 TRBJ2-5
ASSLQVRAEAF TRBV7-2 . TRBJ1-1
ASGRGTMGELF TRBV12-3/TRBV12-4 . TRBJ2-2
ASSISGGEQY TRBV11-2 . TRBJ2-7
ASSRGLGGLSSYEQY TRBV5-4 . TRBJ2-7